The rows below give T cell receptor beta chains drawn from one sample of a study of blood T cell repertoires in COVID-19. Using immunoSEQ multiplex PCR, the repertoire was profiled, and TCRdb retains in-frame clones only, with some absent. Seen here are 300,000 to 350,000 clones, over 75% observed once, and the top ten hold about 5%. The specimen was PBMCs or T cells enriched from blood (not recorded which). These receptors came from a man aged 25 to 40 who had recovered from COVID-19. Both conserved end residues are part of each CDR3. Fields, in order: V gene, clone size, J gene, D gene, CDR3 protein, CDR3 DNA. A D gene is named only where the DNA matches it firmly. Clone size is stated in some rows and not others, as once, few, many or a class when expanded.

v_gene: TRBV28
abundance: NA
j_gene: TRBJ1-5
d_gene: NA
CDR3aa: CAKVGGLGNQPQHF
CDR3nt: TGTGCCAAAGTGGGGGGTCTCGGCAATCAGCCCCAGCATTTT

v_gene: TRBV10-3
abundance: NA
j_gene: TRBJ2-2
d_gene: TRBD1
CDR3aa: CAISEGQGHGELFF
CDR3nt: TGTGCCATCAGTGAGGGACAGGGACACGGGGAGCTGTTTTTT

v_gene: TRBV12-5
abundance: NA
j_gene: TRBJ2-1
d_gene: TRBD2
CDR3aa: CASGLVAGDYNEQFF
CDR3nt: TGTGCTAGTGGTTTAGTAGCGGGGGACTACAATGAGCAGTTCTTC

v_gene: TRBV19
abundance: NA
j_gene: TRBJ2-7
d_gene: NA
CDR3aa: CASSRRGPYEQYF
CDR3nt: TGTGCCAGTAGTAGGAGGGGTCCTTACGAGCAGTACTTC

v_gene: TRBV7-2
abundance: few
j_gene: TRBJ2-1
d_gene: NA
CDR3aa: CASSSRGAFYNEQFF
CDR3nt: TGTGCCAGCAGCTCCCGGGGAGCCTTTTACAATGAGCAGTTCTTC

v_gene: TRBV23-1
abundance: NA
j_gene: TRBJ1-5
d_gene: TRBD1
CDR3aa: CASSWVLDRTDYSNQPQHF
CDR3nt: TGCGCCAGCAGCTGGGTTTTGGACAGGACTGACTATAGCAATCAGCCCCAGCATTTT

v_gene: TRBV3-1/TRBV3-2
abundance: NA
j_gene: TRBJ1-5
d_gene: TRBD1
CDR3aa: CASSLRTGNQPQHF
CDR3nt: TGTGCCAGCAGCCTACGGACAGGGAATCAGCCCCAGCATTTT

v_gene: TRBV29-1
abundance: NA
j_gene: TRBJ1-2
d_gene: NA
CDR3aa: CSVSPRGLNYGYTF
CDR3nt: TGCAGCGTTTCTCCCAGGGGACTAAACTATGGCTACACCTTC

v_gene: TRBV24-1
abundance: NA
j_gene: TRBJ1-2
d_gene: TRBD1
CDR3aa: CATSDSGTGFYGYTF
CDR3nt: TGTGCCACCAGTGATTCGGGGACAGGGTTTTATGGCTACACCTTC

v_gene: TRBV27
abundance: NA
j_gene: TRBJ1-1
d_gene: NA
CDR3aa: CASRSSMNTEAFF
CDR3nt: TGTGCCAGCAGGTCCTCTATGAACACTGAAGCTTTCTTT

v_gene: TRBV28
abundance: NA
j_gene: TRBJ2-5
d_gene: TRBD1
CDR3aa: CASSATNRGHETQYF
CDR3nt: TGTGCCAGCAGTGCCACTAACAGGGGGCACGAGACCCAGTACTTC

v_gene: TRBV2
abundance: NA
j_gene: TRBJ1-2
d_gene: NA
CDR3aa: CASSEGGIGYTF
CDR3nt: TGTGCCAGCAGTGAAGGAGGGATTGGCTACACCTTC

v_gene: TRBV6-5
abundance: NA
j_gene: TRBJ2-5
d_gene: NA
CDR3aa: CASNTGSGEETQYF
CDR3nt: TGTGCCAGTAATACAGGGAGCGGGGAGGAGACCCAGTACTTC

v_gene: TRBV19
abundance: NA
j_gene: TRBJ2-6
d_gene: TRBD1
CDR3aa: CASSPGTGVAGANVLTF
CDR3nt: TGTGCCAGTAGTCCTGGGACAGGGGTAGCTGGGGCCAACGTCCTGACTTTC

v_gene: TRBV9
abundance: NA
j_gene: TRBJ1-4
d_gene: NA
CDR3aa: CASSVEGHPGGEKLFF
CDR3nt: TGTGCCAGCAGCGTAGAAGGACACCCGGGGGGGGAAAAACTGTTTTTT

v_gene: TRBV12-5
abundance: NA
j_gene: TRBJ1-5
d_gene: NA
CDR3aa: CASGLVRAGNDNQPQHF
CDR3nt: TGTGCTAGTGGTTTGGTACGGGCAGGGAATGACAATCAGCCCCAGCATTTT

v_gene: TRBV6-1
abundance: few
j_gene: TRBJ2-1
d_gene: NA
CDR3aa: CASSEVPYYYTKQFF
CDR3nt: TGTGCCAGCAGTGAAGTCCCCTACTACTACACGAAGCAGTTCTTC

v_gene: TRBV19
abundance: NA
j_gene: TRBJ2-3
d_gene: TRBD2
CDR3aa: CASSIVASGGISTDTQYF
CDR3nt: TGTGCCAGTAGTATAGTAGCTAGCGGGGGGATAAGCACAGATACGCAGTATTTT

v_gene: TRBV4-2
abundance: NA
j_gene: TRBJ1-4
d_gene: NA
CDR3aa: CASNPSKGGGEKLFF
CDR3nt: TGTGCCAGCAATCCAAGTAAGGGTGGCGGGGAAAAACTGTTTTTT

v_gene: TRBV5-1
abundance: NA
j_gene: TRBJ1-6
d_gene: NA
CDR3aa: CASSSRQRESSYNSPLHF
CDR3nt: TGCGCCAGCAGCTCCCGACAGAGAGAAAGCTCCTATAATTCACCCCTCCACTTT

v_gene: TRBV19
abundance: few
j_gene: TRBJ2-7
d_gene: TRBD1
CDR3aa: CASSGTGRSYEQYF
CDR3nt: TGTGCCAGTAGTGGGACAGGGAGGTCCTACGAGCAGTACTTC

v_gene: TRBV5-1
abundance: NA
j_gene: TRBJ2-4
d_gene: NA
CDR3aa: CASSLGQDLAKNIQYF
CDR3nt: TGCGCCAGCAGCTTGGGACAGGACCTAGCCAAAAACATTCAGTACTTC

v_gene: TRBV7-9
abundance: many
j_gene: TRBJ2-3
d_gene: TRBD1
CDR3aa: CASSPRTGTGPDTQYF
CDR3nt: TGTGCCAGCAGCCCCCGGACAGGGACGGGTCCAGATACGCAGTATTTT

v_gene: TRBV4-2
abundance: NA
j_gene: TRBJ1-3
d_gene: TRBD1
CDR3aa: CASSQVSDRGGNTIYF
CDR3nt: TGTGCCAGCAGCCAAGTCTCGGACAGGGGCGGAAACACCATATATTTT

v_gene: TRBV5-1
abundance: NA
j_gene: TRBJ2-3
d_gene: NA
CDR3aa: CASSFGSGATDTQYF
CDR3nt: TGCGCCAGCAGCTTTGGATCAGGGGCGACAGATACGCAGTATTTT

v_gene: TRBV28
abundance: NA
j_gene: TRBJ2-3
d_gene: TRBD2
CDR3aa: CASQTSGGITDTQYF
CDR3nt: TGTGCCAGTCAAACTAGCGGGGGTATCACAGATACGCAGTATTTT

v_gene: TRBV6-5
abundance: NA
j_gene: TRBJ1-5
d_gene: TRBD1
CDR3aa: CASSGQGISNQPQHF
CDR3nt: TGTGCCAGCAGCGGACAGGGGATAAGCAATCAGCCCCAGCATTTT

v_gene: TRBV7-9
abundance: NA
j_gene: TRBJ2-2
d_gene: TRBD2
CDR3aa: CASSLRLAEAGELFF
CDR3nt: TGTGCCAGCAGCTTAAGACTAGCGGAGGCCGGGGAGCTGTTTTTT

v_gene: TRBV7-9
abundance: NA
j_gene: TRBJ1-1
d_gene: NA
CDR3aa: CASYGANTEAFF
CDR3nt: TGTGCCTCTTATGGGGCGAACACTGAAGCTTTCTTT

v_gene: TRBV27
abundance: NA
j_gene: TRBJ1-2
d_gene: NA
CDR3aa: CASSFGGDYGYTF
CDR3nt: TGTGCCAGCAGTTTTGGGGGGGACTATGGCTACACCTTC

v_gene: TRBV28
abundance: NA
j_gene: TRBJ1-2
d_gene: NA
CDR3aa: CASSLDTSYGYTF
CDR3nt: TGTGCCAGCAGTTTAGACACCTCCTATGGCTACACCTTC

v_gene: TRBV9
abundance: NA
j_gene: TRBJ2-5
d_gene: TRBD2
CDR3aa: CASSPGLASETQYF
CDR3nt: TGTGCCAGCAGCCCCGGACTAGCCTCAGAGACCCAGTACTTC

v_gene: TRBV11-2
abundance: few
j_gene: TRBJ2-1
d_gene: NA
CDR3aa: CASSFGGAAYNEQFF
CDR3nt: TGTGCCAGCAGCTTTGGCGGGGCTGCCTACAATGAGCAGTTCTTC

v_gene: TRBV28
abundance: NA
j_gene: TRBJ2-3
d_gene: TRBD1
CDR3aa: CASSHRDRTSTDTQYF
CDR3nt: TGTGCCAGCAGTCACCGGGACAGAACTAGCACAGATACGCAGTATTTT

v_gene: TRBV19
abundance: NA
j_gene: TRBJ2-3
d_gene: NA
CDR3aa: CASSILGLKTDTQYF
CDR3nt: TGTGCCAGTAGTATCCTGGGACTCAAAACAGATACGCAGTATTTT

v_gene: TRBV5-5
abundance: few
j_gene: TRBJ1-2
d_gene: NA
CDR3aa: CASSSPQGAYGYTF
CDR3nt: TGTGCCAGCAGCTCGCCACAGGGTGCCTATGGCTACACCTTC

v_gene: TRBV7-9
abundance: NA
j_gene: TRBJ2-3
d_gene: TRBD2
CDR3aa: CASSPSGGAGDTQYF
CDR3nt: TGTGCCAGCAGCCCGAGCGGGGGGGCGGGAGATACGCAGTATTTT

v_gene: TRBV7-6
abundance: NA
j_gene: TRBJ1-3
d_gene: NA
CDR3aa: CASSLVDTFSSGNTIYF
CDR3nt: TGTGCCAGCAGCTTAGTCGACACCTTTTCCTCTGGAAACACCATATATTTT

v_gene: TRBV5-1
abundance: NA
j_gene: TRBJ2-1
d_gene: TRBD2
CDR3aa: CASSLETSGGTYNEQFF
CDR3nt: TGCGCCAGCAGCTTGGAGACTAGCGGGGGGACATACAATGAGCAGTTCTTC

v_gene: TRBV7-8
abundance: NA
j_gene: TRBJ2-5
d_gene: NA
CDR3aa: CASSSVVDSNQETQYF
CDR3nt: TGTGCCAGCAGCTCAGTCGTGGACAGCAACCAAGAGACCCAGTACTTC

v_gene: TRBV28
abundance: NA
j_gene: TRBJ1-2
d_gene: NA
CDR3aa: CASSPHQRSYGYTF
CDR3nt: TGTGCCAGCAGTCCCCATCAGAGGAGCTATGGCTACACCTTC

v_gene: TRBV5-5
abundance: once
j_gene: TRBJ2-3
d_gene: NA
CDR3aa: CASSGDVSRDWDTQYF
CDR3nt: TGTGCCAGCAGTGGGGACGTTTCGAGGGACTGGGATACGCAGTATTTT

v_gene: TRBV13
abundance: once
j_gene: TRBJ1-6
d_gene: NA
CDR3aa: CASSLGSSYNSPLHF
CDR3nt: TGTGCCAGCAGCTTAGGGAGCTCCTATAATTCACCCCTCCACTTT

v_gene: TRBV19
abundance: few
j_gene: TRBJ1-6
d_gene: NA
CDR3aa: CASSQQGGYNSPLHF
CDR3nt: TGTGCCAGTAGTCAGCAGGGTGGGTATAATTCACCCCTCCACTTT

v_gene: TRBV7-8
abundance: once
j_gene: TRBJ1-1
d_gene: NA
CDR3aa: CASSSHTGLGTEAFF
CDR3nt: TGTGCCAGCAGCTCCCACACAGGGTTGGGCACTGAAGCTTTCTTT

v_gene: TRBV18
abundance: NA
j_gene: TRBJ2-7
d_gene: NA
CDR3aa: CASSRRQPYEQYF
CDR3nt: TGTGCCAGCTCACGACGACAGCCCTACGAGCAGTACTTC

v_gene: TRBV12-3/TRBV12-4
abundance: NA
j_gene: TRBJ2-1
d_gene: NA
CDR3aa: CASSQQQGHEQFF
CDR3nt: TGTGCCAGCAGTCAACAACAGGGTCATGAGCAGTTCTTC

v_gene: TRBV15
abundance: NA
j_gene: TRBJ2-5
d_gene: NA
CDR3aa: CATSRAALGGLGGTQYF
CDR3nt: TGTGCCACCAGCAGGGCCGCATTGGGCGGACTAGGGGGGACCCAGTACTTC

v_gene: TRBV6-1
abundance: NA
j_gene: TRBJ2-5
d_gene: NA
CDR3aa: CASSEAPLAPETQYF
CDR3nt: TGTGCCAGCAGTGAAGCGCCCCTAGCCCCCGAGACCCAGTACTTC

v_gene: TRBV7-6
abundance: NA
j_gene: TRBJ1-4
d_gene: TRBD1
CDR3aa: CASSLSPNRDRGWGANEKLFF
CDR3nt: TGTGCCAGCAGCCTATCCCCCAACCGGGACAGGGGATGGGGGGCTAATGAAAAACTGTTTTTT

v_gene: TRBV18
abundance: NA
j_gene: TRBJ1-6
d_gene: TRBD1
CDR3aa: CASSLRDRDISPLHF
CDR3nt: TGTGCCAGCTCACTCCGGGACAGGGATATTTCACCCCTCCACTTT